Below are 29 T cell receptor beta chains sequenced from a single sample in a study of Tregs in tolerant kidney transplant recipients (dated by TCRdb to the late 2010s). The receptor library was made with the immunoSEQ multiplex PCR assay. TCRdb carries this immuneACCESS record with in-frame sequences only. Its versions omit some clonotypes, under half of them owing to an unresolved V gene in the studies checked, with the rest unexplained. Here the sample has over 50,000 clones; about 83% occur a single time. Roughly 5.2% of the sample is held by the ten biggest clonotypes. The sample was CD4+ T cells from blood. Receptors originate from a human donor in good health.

CDR3 sequence: CASSPETGRGYTF. The CDR3, as DNA: TGTGCCAGCAGCCCCGAGACAGGGAGAGGCTACACCTTC. The rearrangement joins TRBV6-5 to TRBJ1-2, with TRBD1 matching 7 bases. This CDR3 region has 13 residues. J was trimmed by 8 bases and V by 6 bases; bases with no gene match: 9. Germline V gives CDR1 MNHEY, CDR2 SVGAGI.

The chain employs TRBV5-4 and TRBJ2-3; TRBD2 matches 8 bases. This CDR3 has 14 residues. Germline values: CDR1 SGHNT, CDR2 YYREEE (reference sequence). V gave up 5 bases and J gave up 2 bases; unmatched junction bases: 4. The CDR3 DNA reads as TGTGCCAGCAGACGGGGGGGCGTCACAGATACGCAGTATTTT. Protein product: CASRRGGVTDTQYF.

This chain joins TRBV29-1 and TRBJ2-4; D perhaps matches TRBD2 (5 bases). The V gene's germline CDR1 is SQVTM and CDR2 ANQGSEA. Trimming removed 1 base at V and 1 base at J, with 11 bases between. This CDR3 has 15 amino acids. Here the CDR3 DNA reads TGCAGCGTTGAAGCATCCGGGATGGCCAAAAACATTCAGTACTTC. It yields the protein CSVEASGMAKNIQYF.

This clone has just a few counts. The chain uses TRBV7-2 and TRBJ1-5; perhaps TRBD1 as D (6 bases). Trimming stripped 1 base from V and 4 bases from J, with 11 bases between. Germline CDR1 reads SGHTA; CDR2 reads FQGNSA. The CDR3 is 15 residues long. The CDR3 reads CASSLVRGGNQPQHF. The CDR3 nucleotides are TGTGCCAGCAGCTTAGTCAGGGGAGGAAATCAGCCCCAGCATTTT.

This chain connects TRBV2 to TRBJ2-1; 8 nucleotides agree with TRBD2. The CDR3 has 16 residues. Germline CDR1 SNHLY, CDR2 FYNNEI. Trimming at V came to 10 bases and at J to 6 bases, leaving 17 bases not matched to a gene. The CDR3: CATSSSGTRVTNEQFF. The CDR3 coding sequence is TGTGCCACCTCCTCCTCGGGGACTAGGGTCACCAATGAGCAGTTCTTC.

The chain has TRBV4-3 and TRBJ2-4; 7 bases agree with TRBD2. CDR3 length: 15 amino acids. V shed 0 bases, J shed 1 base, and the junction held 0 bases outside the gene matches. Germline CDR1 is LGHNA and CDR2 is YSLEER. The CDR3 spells CASSQEGGAKNIQYF. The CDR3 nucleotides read TGCGCCAGCAGCCAAGAGGGAGGGGCCAAAAACATTCAGTACTTC.

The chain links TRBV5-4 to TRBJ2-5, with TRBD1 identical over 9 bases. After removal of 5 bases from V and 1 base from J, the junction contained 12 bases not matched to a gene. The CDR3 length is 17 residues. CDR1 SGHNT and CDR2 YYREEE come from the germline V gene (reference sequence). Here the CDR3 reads CASSSKQGAESQETQYF. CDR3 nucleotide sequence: TGTGCCAGCAGTTCTAAACAGGGGGCGGAAAGCCAAGAGACCCAGTACTTC.

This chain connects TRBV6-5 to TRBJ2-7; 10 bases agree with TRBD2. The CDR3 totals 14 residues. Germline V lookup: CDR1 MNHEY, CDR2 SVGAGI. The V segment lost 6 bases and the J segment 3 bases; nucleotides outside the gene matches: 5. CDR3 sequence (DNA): TGTGCCAGCAGACAGCGGGGGGGCCTCTACGAGCAGTACTTC. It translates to CASRQRGGLYEQYF.

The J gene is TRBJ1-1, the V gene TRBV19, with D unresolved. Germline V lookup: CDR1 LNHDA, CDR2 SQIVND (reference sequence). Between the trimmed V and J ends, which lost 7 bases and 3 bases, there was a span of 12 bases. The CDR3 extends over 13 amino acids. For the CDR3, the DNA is TGTGCCAGTACCCCATCGCCGGACACTGAAGCTTTCTTT. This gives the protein CASTPSPDTEAFF.

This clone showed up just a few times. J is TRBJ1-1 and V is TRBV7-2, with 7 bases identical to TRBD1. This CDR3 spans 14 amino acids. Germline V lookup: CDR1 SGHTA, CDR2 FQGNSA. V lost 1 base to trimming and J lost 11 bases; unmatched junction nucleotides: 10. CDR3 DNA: TGTGCCAGCAGCTTAGGACAGGGTATCGTTGACGCTTTCTTT. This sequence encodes CASSLGQGIVDAFF.

The CDR3 sequence is CAWYIAWAGGSYTF. The CDR3 DNA is TGTGCCTGGTATATCGCTTGGGCCGGGGGGAGCTACACCTTC. This chain links TRBV30 with TRBJ1-2; the D gene is possibly TRBD1 (5 bases). The germline gives CDR1 GTSNPN, CDR2 SVGIG (reference sequence). The germline V and J ends were trimmed by 5 bases and 9 bases, with 22 bases remaining between them. This CDR3 has 14 residues.

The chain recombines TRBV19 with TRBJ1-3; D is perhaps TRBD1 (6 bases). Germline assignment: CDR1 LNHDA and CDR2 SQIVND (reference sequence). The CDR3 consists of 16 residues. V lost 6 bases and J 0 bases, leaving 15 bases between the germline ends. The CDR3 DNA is TGTGCCAGTAGCCCGGGGGCCACCTCCTCTGGAAACACCATATATTTT. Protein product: CASSPGATSSGNTIYF.

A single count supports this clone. The CDR3 spells CASSYWGYSGELFF. CDR3 nucleotides: TGTGCCAGCAGTTACTGGGGATATAGCGGGGAGCTGTTTTTT. The V gene is TRBV6-6, the J gene TRBJ2-2; D is unresolved. This CDR3 region has 14 residues. The V end was cut by 1 base, the J end by 7 bases, with 10 bases between. Germline assignment: CDR1 MNHNY and CDR2 SVGAGI (reference sequence).

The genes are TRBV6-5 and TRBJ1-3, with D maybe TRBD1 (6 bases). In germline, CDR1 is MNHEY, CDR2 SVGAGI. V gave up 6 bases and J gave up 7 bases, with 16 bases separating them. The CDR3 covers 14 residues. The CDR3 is CASRTVLRGNTIYF. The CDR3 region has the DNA TGTGCCAGCAGGACCGTGCTCAGGGGTAACACCATATATTTT.

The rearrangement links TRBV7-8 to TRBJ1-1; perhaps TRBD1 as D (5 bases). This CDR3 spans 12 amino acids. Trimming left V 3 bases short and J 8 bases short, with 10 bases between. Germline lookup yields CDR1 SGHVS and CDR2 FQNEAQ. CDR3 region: CASSLSKGEAFF. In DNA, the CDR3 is TGTGCCAGCAGCTTGTCGAAGGGGGAAGCTTTCTTT.

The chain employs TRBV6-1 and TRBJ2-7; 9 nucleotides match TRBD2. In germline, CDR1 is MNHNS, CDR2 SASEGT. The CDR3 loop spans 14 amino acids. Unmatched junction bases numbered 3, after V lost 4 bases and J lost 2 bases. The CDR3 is CASSATSGTYEQYF. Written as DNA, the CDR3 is TGTGCCAGCAGTGCGACTAGCGGCACCTACGAGCAGTACTTC.

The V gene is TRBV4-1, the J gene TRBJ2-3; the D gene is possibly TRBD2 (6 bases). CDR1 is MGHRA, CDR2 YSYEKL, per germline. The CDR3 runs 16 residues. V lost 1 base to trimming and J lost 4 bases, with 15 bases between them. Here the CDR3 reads CASSQGRAGGADTQYF. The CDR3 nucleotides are TGCGCCAGCAGCCAAGGTAGAGCGGGCGGGGCAGATACGCAGTATTTT.

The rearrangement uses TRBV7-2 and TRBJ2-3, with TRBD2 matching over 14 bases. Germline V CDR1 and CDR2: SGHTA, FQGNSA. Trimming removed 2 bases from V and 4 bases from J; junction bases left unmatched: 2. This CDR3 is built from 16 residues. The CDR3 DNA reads TGTGCCAGCAGCTTATGGACTAGCGGGGGGTCAGATACGCAGTATTTT. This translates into CASSLWTSGGSDTQYF.

The CDR3 sequence: CASSLRRTSFLGTQYF. CDR3 coding DNA: TGTGCCAGCAGCTTACGGCGGACTAGCTTCCTCGGGACCCAGTACTTC. This sequence joins TRBV7-6 and TRBJ2-5; 8 bases align to TRBD2. Germline trimming cut 2 bases from V and 7 bases from J; bases unmatched to any gene: 12. The CDR3 loop spans 16 amino acids. The germline V gene has CDR1 SGHVS and CDR2 FNYEAQ.

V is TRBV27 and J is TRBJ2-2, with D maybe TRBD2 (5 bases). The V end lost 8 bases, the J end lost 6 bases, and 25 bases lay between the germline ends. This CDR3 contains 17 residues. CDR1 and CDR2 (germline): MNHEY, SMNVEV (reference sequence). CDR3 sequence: CASHRLSFRGRAGELFF. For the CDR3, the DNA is TGTGCCAGCCACCGCCTATCTTTTCGGGGAAGGGCCGGGGAGCTGTTTTTT.

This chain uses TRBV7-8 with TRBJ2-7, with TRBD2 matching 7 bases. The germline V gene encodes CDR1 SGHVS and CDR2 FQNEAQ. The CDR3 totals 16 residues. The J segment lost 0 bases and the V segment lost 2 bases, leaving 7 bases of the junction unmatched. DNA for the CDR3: TGTGCCAGCAGCTTATTAACTAGCGCATCCTCCTACGAGCAGTACTTC. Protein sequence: CASSLLTSASSYEQYF.

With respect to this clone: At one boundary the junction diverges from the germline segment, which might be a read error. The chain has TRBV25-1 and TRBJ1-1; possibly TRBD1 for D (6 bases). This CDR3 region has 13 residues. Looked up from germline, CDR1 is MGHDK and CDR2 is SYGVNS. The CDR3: CASSELGDTDAFF. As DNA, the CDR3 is TGTGCCAGCAGTGAATTGGGGGACACTGACGCTTTCTTT.

The CDR3: CASSLEAAIYGYTF. The CDR3 nucleotides are TGTGCCAGCAGCTTAGAGGCAGCTATCTATGGCTACACCTTC. The rearrangement links TRBV7-2 to TRBJ1-2; D remains unclear. Germline V gene data show CDR1 as SGHTA and CDR2 as FQGNSA. The CDR3 consists of 14 residues. The V end lost 1 base, the J end lost 4 bases, and 10 bases lay between the germline ends.

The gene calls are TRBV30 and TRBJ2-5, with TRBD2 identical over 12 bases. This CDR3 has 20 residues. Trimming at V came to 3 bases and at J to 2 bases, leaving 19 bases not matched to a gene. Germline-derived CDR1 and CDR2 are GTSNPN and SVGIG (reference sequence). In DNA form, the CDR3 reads TGTGCCTGGAGCCGTATAAGGTCGTCTGGTCTAGCGGGGGGGCAAGAGACCCAGTACTTC. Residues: CAWSRIRSSGLAGGQETQYF.

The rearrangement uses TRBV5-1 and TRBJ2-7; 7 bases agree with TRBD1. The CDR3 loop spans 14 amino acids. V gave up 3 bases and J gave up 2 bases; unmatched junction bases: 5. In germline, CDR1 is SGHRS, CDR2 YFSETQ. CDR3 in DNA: TGCGCCAGCAGCTGGACAGGACGCACCTACGAGCAGTACTTC. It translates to CASSWTGRTYEQYF.

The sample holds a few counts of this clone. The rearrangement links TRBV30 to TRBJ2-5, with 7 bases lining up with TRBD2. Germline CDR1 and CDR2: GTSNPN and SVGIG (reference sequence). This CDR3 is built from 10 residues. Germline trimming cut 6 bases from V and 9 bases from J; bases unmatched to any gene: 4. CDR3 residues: CACGGGSQYF. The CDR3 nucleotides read TGTGCCTGTGGGGGGGGGTCCCAGTACTTC.

The CDR3 nucleotides are TGTGCCAGCAGCGGTACCGGGGAGGCAACCGGGGAGCTGTTTTTT. Translation: CASSGTGEATGELFF. V usage is TRBV9 and J usage is TRBJ2-2, with TRBD2 as a possible D gene (6 bases). This CDR3 contains 15 residues. Germline-derived CDR1 and CDR2 are SGDLS and YYNGEE. Trimming shortened V by 3 bases and J by 5 bases, and 14 bases separated the two germline ends.

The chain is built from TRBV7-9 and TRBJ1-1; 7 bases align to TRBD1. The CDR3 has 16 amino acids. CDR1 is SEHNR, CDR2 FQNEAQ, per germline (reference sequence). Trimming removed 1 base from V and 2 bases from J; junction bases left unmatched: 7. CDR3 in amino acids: CASSLGRQGSNTEAFF. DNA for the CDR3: TGTGCCAGCAGCTTAGGTCGACAGGGATCTAACACTGAAGCTTTCTTT.

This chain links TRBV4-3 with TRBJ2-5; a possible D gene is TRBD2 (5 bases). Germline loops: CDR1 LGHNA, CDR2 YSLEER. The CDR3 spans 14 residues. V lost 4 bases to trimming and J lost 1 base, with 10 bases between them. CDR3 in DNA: TGCGCCAGCAGCCCCCGGGGAATCCAAGAGACCCAGTACTTC. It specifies CASSPRGIQETQYF.